The 8 T cell receptor beta chains given below trace back to one sample, sequenced in a study of T cell responses to AZD1222 COVID-19 vaccine. TCRdb's copy holds only in-frame clones and misses some; the assay was immunoSEQ multiplex PCR. Of 100,000 to 150,000 clones listed, 75% to 90% were seen once; the top ten hold around 5.6%. The sample consisted of peripheral blood, taken on day 0 of AZD1222 vaccination. These receptor sequences come from an adult in good health.

In this sample, this clone turned up once. J is TRBJ1-5 and V is TRBV28; D is unresolved. Deletions cut 7 bases from V and 6 bases from J, with 16 bases between. The CDR3 totals 14 residues. Germline V lookup: CDR1 MDHEN, CDR2 SYDVKM. The CDR3 DNA sequence: TGTGCCAGCACAGTACCCATGGTCGGTCAGCCCCAGCATTTT. This codes for CASTVPMVGQPQHF.

The chain has TRBV5-1 and TRBJ2-3; tentative D call: TRBD1 (6 bases). CDR1 is SGHRS, CDR2 YFSETQ, per germline. The CDR3 consists of 16 residues. Deletions cut 0 bases from V and 3 bases from J, with 14 bases between. CDR3 bases: TGCGCCAGCAGCTTGGGGCAGGGGCGCTTTACAGATACGCAGTATTTT. This codes for CASSLGQGRFTDTQYF.

This rearrangement joins TRBV18 to TRBJ1-1; D ambiguous. Germline loops: CDR1 KGHSH, CDR2 LQKENI. Between the trimmed V and J ends, which lost 8 bases and 1 base, there was a span of 14 bases. There are 14 residues in the CDR3. The DNA for the CDR3 is TGTGCCAGCAATCGCGCGGTTGGGAACACTGAAGCTTTCTTT. Its translation: CASNRAVGNTEAFF.

The chain has TRBV30 and TRBJ1-2, with D uncertain. The CDR3 covers 11 residues. The germline V gene has CDR1 GTSNPN and CDR2 SVGIG (reference sequence). The germline V and J ends were trimmed by 1 base and 4 bases, with 4 bases remaining between them. CDR3 amino acids: CAWSAGYGYTF. CDR3 DNA sequence: TGTGCCTGGAGTGCGGGCTATGGCTACACCTTC.

The chain links TRBV14 to TRBJ1-3; unclear D gene. The CDR3 covers 17 residues. V lost 0 bases to trimming and J lost 3 bases, with 15 bases between them. The germline V gene encodes CDR1 SGHDN and CDR2 FVKESK. CDR3 nucleotides: TGTGCCAGCAGCCAAGATCACGGCGGGAGCCTTGGAAACACCATATATTTT. Protein: CASSQDHGGSLGNTIYF. Full variable domain (missing parts from reference TRBV14 and TRBJ1-3): EAGVTQFPSHSVIEKGQTVTLRCDPISGHDNLYWYRRVMGKEIKFLLHFVKESKQDESGMPNNRFLAERTGGTYSTLKVQPAELEDSGVYFCASSQDHGGSLGNTIYFGEGSWLTVV.

The chain has TRBV5-1 and TRBJ2-5, with 8 bases matching TRBD1. The CDR3 extends over 15 amino acids. The trim removed 0 bases at V and 4 bases at J, leaving 5 bases unmatched. CDR1 and CDR2 (germline): SGHRS, YFSETQ. CDR3 in amino acids: CASSLEPQGAETQYF. The CDR3 DNA reads TGCGCCAGCAGCTTGGAACCCCAGGGGGCAGAGACCCAGTACTTC.

This clone was picked up a small number of times. This chain joins TRBV11-2 and TRBJ1-1; the D is unclear. Germline V gene sequence: CDR1 SGHAT, CDR2 FQNNGV. V was clipped by 5 bases and J by 1 base, with 14 bases between them. This CDR3 has 15 amino acids. CDR3 coding DNA: TGTGCCAGCAGCGATCGCCCCTGGGGGAACACTGAAGCTTTCTTT. It translates to CASSDRPWGNTEAFF. The full variable domain, with the rest looked up from reference TRBV11-2 and TRBJ1-1, is EAGVAQSPRYKIIEKRQSVAFWCNPISGHATLYWYQQILGQGPKLLIQFQNNGVVDDSQLPKDRFSAERLKGVDSTLKIQPAKLEDSAVYLCASSDRPWGNTEAFFGQGTRLTVV.

The chain links TRBV19 to TRBJ1-2; D gene unclear. Trimming cost V 3 bases and J 4 bases, with 15 bases left between them. The CDR3 consists of 15 residues. Germline-derived CDR1 and CDR2 are LNHDA and SQIVND (reference sequence). The chain's CDR3 is CASSIPVAGGYGYTF. The CDR3 DNA sequence: TGTGCCAGTAGTATTCCGGTGGCAGGCGGCTATGGCTACACCTTC. Full variable domain (rest looked up from reference TRBV19 and TRBJ1-2): DGGITQSPKYLFRKEGQNVTLSCEQNLNHDAMYWYRQDPGQGLRLIYYSQIVNDFQKGDIAEGYSVSREKKESFPLTVTSAQKNPTAFYLCASSIPVAGGYGYTFGSGTRLTVV.